This passage covers 9 T cell receptor beta chains from one sample sequenced in a study of OX40 agonist ivuxolimab in advanced cancers. Assay used: immunoSEQ multiplex PCR; TCRdb lists only in-frame clones, some missing. The sample holds about 100,000 clones, under 95% seen once. Here the sequenced sample was CD4+ or CD8+ T cells sorted from blood, taken in a trial of the OX40 agonist ivuxolimab. All receptors come from an adult with an advanced solid tumor such as melanoma, head and neck, liver or kidney cancer.

This clone has more than one count but fewer than ten. The V call is TRBV11-2, the J call TRBJ2-7; tentative D call: TRBD1 (6 bases). V was trimmed by 4 bases and J by 12 bases, leaving 16 bases between them. Per the germline V gene, CDR1 is SGHAT and CDR2 is FQNNGV. This CDR3 has 12 residues. This CDR3 reads CASSSQTGTTYF. The CDR3 nucleotides read TGTGCCAGCAGCTCCCAGACCGGGACAACGTACTTC.

Turning to this clone: The sample holds other DNA sequences that translate to the same CDR3. The rearrangement links TRBV7-9 to TRBJ2-3; TRBD1 agrees at 8 bases. Trimming took 3 bases from V and 3 from J; bases not matched to a gene: 2. The V gene's germline CDR1 is SEHNR and CDR2 FQNEAQ (reference sequence). This CDR3 has 14 residues. In nucleotides, the CDR3 is TGTGCCAGCAGCTTTGGGACAGGAACAGATACGCAGTATTTT. As protein: CASSFGTGTDTQYF.

This clone was seen only once. The chain has TRBV6-1 and TRBJ2-7, with a weak D call TRBD1 (5 bases). The CDR3 runs to 13 residues. Trimming took 6 bases from V and 7 from J, leaving 16 bases between them. Germline V CDR1 and CDR2: MNHNS, SASEGT. DNA of the CDR3: TGTGCCAGCAGACTGGGGCTGCAGGGAGAGCAGTACTTC. It is translated as CASRLGLQGEQYF.

The chain employs TRBV18 and TRBJ1-1; a weak D match, TRBD1 (5 bases). Germline-derived CDR1 and CDR2 are KGHSH and LQKENI. The V end lost 4 bases, the J end lost 1 base, and 10 bases lay between the germline ends. There are 14 residues in the CDR3. The CDR3 sequence is CASSLDSSNTEAFF. The CDR3 region has the DNA TGTGCCAGCTCACTAGACAGTTCGAACACTGAAGCTTTCTTT.

This chain joins TRBV28 and TRBJ2-3; no reliable D call. V lost 6 bases, J lost 6 bases, and 19 bases lay in between. Germline values: CDR1 MDHEN, CDR2 SYDVKM. CDR3 size: 15 residues. In DNA form, the CDR3 reads TGTGCCAGCAGAGTTCTCCAGGCCGGTCTCGATACGCAGTATTTT. Residues: CASRVLQAGLDTQYF. The complete variable domain, with remaining parts taken from reference TRBV28 and TRBJ2-3, reads DVKVTQSSRYLVKRTGEKVFLECVQDMDHENMFWYRQDPGLGLRLIYFSYDVKMKEKGDIPEGYSVSREKKERFSLILESASTNQTSMYLCASRVLQAGLDTQYFGPGTRLTVL.

Of note for this clone: This same CDR3 is encoded by further DNA sequences in the sample. The chain is built from TRBV30 and TRBJ2-5, with 7 bases aligning to TRBD2. The CDR3 length is 15 residues. The germline CDR1 and CDR2 sequences are GTSNPN and SVGIG (reference sequence). Trimming took 5 bases from V and 2 from J; bases not matched to a gene: 11. Written as DNA, the CDR3 is TGTGCCTGGGTGGGGGGAGCGGGAAGACAAGAGACCCAGTACTTC. This encodes CAWVGGAGRQETQYF.

The chain is built from TRBV5-1 and TRBJ1-1; a possible D gene is TRBD1 (6 bases). V was trimmed by 6 bases and J by 1 base, leaving 13 bases between them. The germline gives CDR1 SGHRS, CDR2 YFSETQ. The CDR3 is 14 residues long. The CDR3 protein is CASNFEQGNTEAFF. CDR3 in DNA: TGCGCCAGCAACTTCGAACAGGGGAACACTGAAGCTTTCTTT.

This clone was observed once. This rearrangement joins TRBV15 to TRBJ1-5; 9 bases are a match to TRBD1. Trimming cost V 0 bases and J 5 bases; bases outside gene matches: 2. The germline gives CDR1 LNHNV, CDR2 YYDKDF (reference sequence). The CDR3 runs 15 residues. CDR3 region: CATSRETGGDQPQHF. In DNA form, the CDR3 reads TGTGCCACCAGCAGAGAGACAGGGGGGGATCAGCCCCAGCATTTT.

The chain couples TRBV5-1 to TRBJ1-1, with TRBD1 as a possible D gene (5 bases). V lost 5 bases and J lost 4, with 12 bases in between. This CDR3 contains 13 residues. Germline V gene lookup returns CDR1 SGHRS and CDR2 YFSETQ. CDR3 sequence (DNA): TGCGCCAGCAGGGCGGGGGAACCCACTGAAGCTTTCTTT. It codes for CASRAGEPTEAFF. The full variable domain, in which reference TRBV5-1 and TRBJ1-1 provide the parts outside the CDR3, is KAGVTQTPRYLIKTRGQQVTLSCSPISGHRSVSWYQQTPGQGLQFLFEYFSETQRNKGNFPGRFSGRQFSNSRSEMNVSTLELGDSALYLCASRAGEPTEAFFGQGTRLTVV.